The T cell receptor (beta chain) described here comes from a study of T-cell memory formation after mild COVID-19 (dated by TCRdb to the early 2020s). For the wider study: Most TCR sequence clusters were specific to one of the two donors. In two donors, T-cell clones that expanded and contracted after mild COVID-19 were followed by sequencing TCRalpha and TCRbeta repertoires longitudinally. Two young, previously healthy adult volunteers, one female and one male, were included in the cohort. What the authors observed across the whole study: SARS-CoV-2 specificity of the second-wave clones peaking on day 37 was not confirmed. The study covered only two mild cases, and larger cohorts including severe cases with pre-infection samples were considered necessary. Contracting CD4+ clones appeared mostly in the CM and EM memory subsets, whereas CD8+ clones were enriched in EMRA. Clones contracting from day 15 to 85 had balanced CD4/CD8 phenotypes, while a second wave expanding from day 15 to 37 was biased towards CD4+. Some responding clones were detected in pre-infection memory, which suggested that pre-existing cross-reactive memory T cells had joined the SARS-CoV-2 response.

Ficoll-Paque density gradient centrifugation was used to isolate PBMCs. This clonotype was found many times. There is no known antigen for this receptor. Within one base of it there is no much larger clone, and no base qualities were kept. V loses 6 bases of germline sequence and J loses 5 bases, and the interval between the two ends is 16 bases. Measured from the cysteine to the phenylalanine, the CDR3 is 14 residues long. The entry retains the CDR3 DNA only, 42 bases that are in frame from base 1. The data were produced on an Illumina NovaSeq 6000. Using 5'RACE with constant-segment primers, TCRalpha and TCRbeta cDNA libraries were constructed, with sample barcodes and unique molecular identifiers added in the process. Trizol reagent was used to extract RNA from every sample. Amplification of the libraries took two PCR steps, and the second step added a second sample barcode plus Illumina TruSeq adapters. Sequencing of the libraries was done on an Illumina NovaSeq, producing 2 x 150 bp paired-end reads. From the authors' description of their analysis: Reads were demultiplexed and collapsed into UMI-guided consensus sequences with migec v1.2.7. Using mixcr v2.1.11, UMI consensuses were aligned to TRA and TRB V and J templates and then assembled into clonotypes. Expanded or contracted clonotypes were those called significant by both edgeR and NoisET, with noise models trained on biological replicates. For edgeR calls, the thresholds were a false discovery rate-adjusted p below 0.01 and a log2 fold-change of 1. PCA with hierarchical clustering of max-normalized trajectories of the 1000 most abundant clonotypes was used as exploratory dynamics analysis. The CD4 or CD8 phenotype of responding clones was assigned using the separately sequenced CD4+ and CD8+ repertoires. TCRdb ran its own pipeline on the public reads, namely fastp trimming at Q25 and MiXCR clone calling, and kept in-frame beta chains. Rows merge per CDR3 protein into single entries with the most common DNA and genes. TCRdb's processing, not the study's, gives the V and J calls here. In all, the sample holds fewer than 250,000 distinct CDR3 sequences, and over 9.5% of those were seen once. The ten most abundant clones make up 3% of the sample.

The V and J genes are TRBV12-3 or TRBV12-4 and TRBJ2-5; the best D guess is TRBD2, with 5 bases matching. The clonotype comes from a man aged 18 to 29 who had mild COVID-19 (a few samples of this study predate the infection). The sample titles of this study are shuffled in the database, so cell type and time point are left out; the donor was told from shared clones. Source material: PBMCs or a T cell subset sorted from them (not recorded which). This receptor has the CDR3 CASSPVGVGETQYF. The DNA sequence is as follows: TGTGCCAGCAGCCCGGTCGGGGTGGGGGAGACCCAGTACTTC.